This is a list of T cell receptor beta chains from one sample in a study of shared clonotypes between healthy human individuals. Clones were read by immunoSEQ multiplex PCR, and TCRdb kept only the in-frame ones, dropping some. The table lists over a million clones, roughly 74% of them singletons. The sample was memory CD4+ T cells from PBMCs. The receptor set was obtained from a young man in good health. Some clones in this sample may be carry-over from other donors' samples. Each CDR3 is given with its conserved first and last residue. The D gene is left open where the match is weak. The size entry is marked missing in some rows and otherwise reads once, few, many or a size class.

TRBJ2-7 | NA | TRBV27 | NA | CASSLGRYAKQYF | TGTGCCAGCAGTTTAGGCCGGTACGCCAAGCAGTACTTC
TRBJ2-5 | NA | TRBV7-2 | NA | CASSFQGGGETQYF | TGTGCCAGCAGTTTCCAGGGTGGAGGCGAGACCCAGTACTTC
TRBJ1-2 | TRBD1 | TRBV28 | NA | CASSLRTGGYTF | TGTGCCAGCAGTTTGAGGACAGGTGGCTACACCTTC
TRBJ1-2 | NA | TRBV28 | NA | CASSLKIGSATAYGYTF | TGTGCCAGCAGTTTGAAAATAGGGTCTGCGACAGCCTATGGCTACACCTTC
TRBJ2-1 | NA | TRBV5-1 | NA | CASSSTAAGGNEQFF | TGCGCCAGCAGCTCGACCGCGGCTGGGGGGAATGAGCAGTTCTTC
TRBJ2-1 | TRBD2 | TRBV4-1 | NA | CASSQEGTSGGYNEQFF | TGCGCCAGCAGCCAAGAGGGGACTAGCGGGGGGTACAATGAGCAGTTCTTC
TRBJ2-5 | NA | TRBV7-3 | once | CASSPRGRKTQYF | TGTGCCAGCAGTCCGAGGGGCCGGAAGACCCAGTACTTC
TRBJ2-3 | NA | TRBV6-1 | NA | CASSEALEPDTQYF | TGTGCCAGCAGTGAAGCGCTCGAACCAGATACGCAGTATTTT
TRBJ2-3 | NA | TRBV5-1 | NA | CASSLGSDTDTQYF | TGCGCCAGCAGCTTGGGATCCGACACAGATACGCAGTATTTT
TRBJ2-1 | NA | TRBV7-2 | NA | CASSHDRYNEQFF | TGTGCCAGCAGCCACGACAGGTACAATGAGCAGTTCTTC
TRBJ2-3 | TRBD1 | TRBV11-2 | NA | CASSLRLQGAGRTDTQYF | TGTGCCAGCAGCTTACGTTTACAGGGGGCAGGAAGAACAGATACGCAGTATTTT
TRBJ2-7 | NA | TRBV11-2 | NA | CASSLGVGGDYEQYF | TGTGCCAGCAGCTTAGGGGTAGGGGGAGACTACGAGCAGTACTTC
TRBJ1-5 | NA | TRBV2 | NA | CASSDRGGQPQHF | TGTGCCAGCAGTGACAGGGGAGGTCAGCCCCAGCATTTT
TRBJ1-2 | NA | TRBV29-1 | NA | CSVEDGGRVQGYTF | TGCAGCGTTGAAGATGGTGGTCGGGTGCAGGGCTACACCTTC
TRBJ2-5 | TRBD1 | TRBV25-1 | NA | CASSAKPGQGEETQYF | TGTGCCAGCAGTGCCAAACCGGGACAGGGGGAGGAGACCCAGTACTTC
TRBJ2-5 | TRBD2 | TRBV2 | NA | CASSGLAGGEETQYF | TGTGCCAGCAGTGGGCTAGCGGGAGGGGAAGAGACCCAGTACTTC
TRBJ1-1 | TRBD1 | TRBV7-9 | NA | CASSSTGLNTEAFF | TGTGCCAGCAGCTCGACAGGGTTGAACACTGAAGCTTTCTTT
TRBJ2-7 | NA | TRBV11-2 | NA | CASSLAGALHEQYF | TGTGCCAGCAGCTTAGCGGGGGCTCTACACGAGCAGTACTTC
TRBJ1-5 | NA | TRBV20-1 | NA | CSASQNQPQHF | TGCAGTGCTAGTCAAAATCAGCCCCAGCATTTT
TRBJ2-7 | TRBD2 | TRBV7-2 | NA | CASSFFRGGSRTYEQYF | TGTGCCAGCAGCTTCTTTCGAGGCGGGAGTAGGACATACGAGCAGTACTTC
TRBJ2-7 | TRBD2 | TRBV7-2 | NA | CASSLQREGSEQYF | TGTGCCAGCAGCCTCCAGCGGGAGGGGAGCGAGCAGTACTTC
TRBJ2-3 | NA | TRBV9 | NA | CASSRTTLSTDTQYF | TGTGCCAGCAGCCGCACTACTCTGAGCACAGATACGCAGTATTTT
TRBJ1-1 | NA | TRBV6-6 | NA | CASTLQGTSTEAFF | TGTGCCAGCACCTTACAGGGTACGAGCACTGAAGCTTTCTTT
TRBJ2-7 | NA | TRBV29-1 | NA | CSVEVAGPYEQYF | TGCAGCGTTGAGGTTGCAGGGCCCTACGAGCAGTACTTC